These 3 T cell receptor beta chains originate from one sample sequenced in a study of T cell changes during pregnancy in multiple sclerosis. Repertoires were generated with immunoSEQ multiplex PCR, while TCRdb's copy carries only in-frame clones and drops some. The sample carries 50,000 to 65,000 clones, around nine tenths recorded once. The specimen comprised peripheral blood, sampled after pregnancy. The receptor set was obtained from a female donor with multiple sclerosis, enrolled in a pregnancy study.

CDR3 in amino acids: CASSNGGESYEQYF. Here the CDR3 DNA reads TGTGCCAGCAGCAACGGCGGGGAATCCTACGAGCAGTACTTC. The rearrangement links TRBV6-5 to TRBJ2-7; D possibly corresponds to TRBD2 (6 bases). The CDR3 has 14 amino acids. V gave up 6 bases and J gave up 1 base, with 13 bases separating them. The germline gives CDR1 MNHEY, CDR2 SVGAGI.

V and J are TRBV2 and TRBJ1-1; D is uncertain. The length of the CDR3 is 12 residues. The germline CDR1 and CDR2 sequences are SNHLY and FYNNEI. V was shortened by 2 bases and J by 10 bases, with 11 bases between the two germline ends. The CDR3 protein is CASSELRGTAFF. In DNA form, the CDR3 reads TGTGCCAGCAGTGAACTCCGCGGTACAGCTTTCTTT.

V and J are TRBV2 and TRBJ1-1; D perhaps matches TRBD1 (5 bases). Looked up from germline, CDR1 is SNHLY and CDR2 is FYNNEI. V was shortened by 2 bases and J by 0 bases, with 13 bases between the two germline ends. This CDR3 has 16 residues. The CDR3 loop is CASSEPPGGMNTEAFF. The CDR3 DNA reads as TGTGCCAGCAGTGAACCACCGGGGGGGATGAACACTGAAGCTTTCTTT.